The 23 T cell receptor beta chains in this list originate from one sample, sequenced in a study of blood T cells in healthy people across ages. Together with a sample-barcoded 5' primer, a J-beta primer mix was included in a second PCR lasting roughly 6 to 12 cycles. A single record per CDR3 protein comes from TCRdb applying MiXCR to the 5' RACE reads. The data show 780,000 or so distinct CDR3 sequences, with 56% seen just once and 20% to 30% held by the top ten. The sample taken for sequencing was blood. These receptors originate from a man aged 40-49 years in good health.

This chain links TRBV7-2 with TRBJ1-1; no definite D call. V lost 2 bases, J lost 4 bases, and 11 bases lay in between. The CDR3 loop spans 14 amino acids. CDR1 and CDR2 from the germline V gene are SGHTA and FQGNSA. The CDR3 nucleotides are TGTGCCAGCAGCTTATTAAGGACGGTCACTGAAGCTTTCTTT. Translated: CASSLLRTVTEAFF.

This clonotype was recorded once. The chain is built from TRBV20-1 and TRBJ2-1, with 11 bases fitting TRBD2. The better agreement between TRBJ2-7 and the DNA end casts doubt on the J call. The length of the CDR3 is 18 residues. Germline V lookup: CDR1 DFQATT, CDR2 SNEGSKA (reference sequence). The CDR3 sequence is CSARDIGSGRAKANEQYF. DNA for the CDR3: TGCAGTGCTAGAGATATCGGTAGCGGGAGGGCCAAGGCCAATGAGCAGTACTTC.

The DNA of the CDR3 is TGCGCCAGCAGCTTGACTGGGGCTACAGACGGGGAGCTGTTTTTT. Protein product: CASSLTGATDGELFF. This chain joins TRBV5-1 and TRBJ2-2, with D possibly being TRBD1 (5 bases). V lost 1 base to trimming and J lost 7 bases, with 14 bases between them. The CDR3 length is 15 residues. Germline V gives CDR1 SGHRS, CDR2 YFSETQ.

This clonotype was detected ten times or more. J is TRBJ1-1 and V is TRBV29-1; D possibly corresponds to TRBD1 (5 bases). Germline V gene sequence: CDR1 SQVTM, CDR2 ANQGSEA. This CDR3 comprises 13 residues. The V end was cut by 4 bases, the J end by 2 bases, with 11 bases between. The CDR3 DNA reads TGCAGCGTTGCAACGGGGGGAAACACTGAAGCTTTCTTT. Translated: CSVATGGNTEAFF.

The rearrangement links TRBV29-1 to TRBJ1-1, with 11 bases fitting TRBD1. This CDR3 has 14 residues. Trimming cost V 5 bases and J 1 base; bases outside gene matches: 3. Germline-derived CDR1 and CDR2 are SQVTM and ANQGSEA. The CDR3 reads CSVLGTGGNTEAFF. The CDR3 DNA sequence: TGCAGCGTTCTCGGGACAGGGGGGAACACTGAAGCTTTCTTT.

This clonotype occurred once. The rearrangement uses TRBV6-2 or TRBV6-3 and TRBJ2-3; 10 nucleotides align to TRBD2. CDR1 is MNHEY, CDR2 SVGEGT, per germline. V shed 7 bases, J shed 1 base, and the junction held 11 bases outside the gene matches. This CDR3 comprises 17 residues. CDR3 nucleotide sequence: TGTGCCAGCATAGCTGCCGCCGGGACTAGCGGCACAGATACGCAGTATTTT. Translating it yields CASIAAAGTSGTDTQYF.

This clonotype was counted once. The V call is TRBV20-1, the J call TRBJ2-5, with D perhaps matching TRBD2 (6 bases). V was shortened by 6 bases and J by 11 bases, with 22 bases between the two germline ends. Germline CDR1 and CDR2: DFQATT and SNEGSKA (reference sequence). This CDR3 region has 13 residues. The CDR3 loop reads CSAPSGGINEQYF. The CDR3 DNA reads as TGCAGTGCGCCGTCGGGCGGGATCAATGAGCAGTACTTC.

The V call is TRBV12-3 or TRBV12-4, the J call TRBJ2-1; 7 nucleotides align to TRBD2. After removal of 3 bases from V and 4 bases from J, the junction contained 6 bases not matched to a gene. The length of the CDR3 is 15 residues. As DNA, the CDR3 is TGTGCCAGCAGTTTCGGGACTAACGGGTACAATGAGCAGTTCTTC. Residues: CASSFGTNGYNEQFF.

The CDR3 nucleotides read TGTGCCAGCAGCTTAGAAGGGGGTGGGTACAATGAGCAGTTCTTC. Its translation is CASSLEGGGYNEQFF. This rearrangement joins TRBV7-2 to TRBJ2-1, with D tentatively TRBD1 (6 bases). The CDR3 totals 15 residues. From germline, CDR1 is SGHTA and CDR2 FQGNSA. The V end was cut by 1 base, the J end by 4 bases, with 11 bases between.

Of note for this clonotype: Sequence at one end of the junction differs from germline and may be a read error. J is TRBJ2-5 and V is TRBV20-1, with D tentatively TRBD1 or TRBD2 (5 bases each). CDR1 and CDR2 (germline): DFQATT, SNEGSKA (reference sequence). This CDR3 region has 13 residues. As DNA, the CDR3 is TGCAGTGCAACCCCCGGTGGGGGAGAGGCCCAGTACTTC. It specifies CSATPGGGEAQYF.

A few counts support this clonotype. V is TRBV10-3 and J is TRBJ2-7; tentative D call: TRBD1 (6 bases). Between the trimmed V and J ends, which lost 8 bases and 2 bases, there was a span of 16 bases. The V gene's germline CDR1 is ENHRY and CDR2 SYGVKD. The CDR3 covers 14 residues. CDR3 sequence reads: CAISIPDSTYEQYF. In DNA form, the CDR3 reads TGTGCCATCTCGATTCCGGACAGCACCTACGAGCAGTACTTC.

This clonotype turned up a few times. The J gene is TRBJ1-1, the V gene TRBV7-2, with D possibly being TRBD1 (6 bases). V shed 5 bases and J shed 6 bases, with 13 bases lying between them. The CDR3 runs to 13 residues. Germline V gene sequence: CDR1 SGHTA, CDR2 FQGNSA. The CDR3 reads CASSNQQGSEAFF. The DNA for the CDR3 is TGTGCCAGCAGCAACCAACAGGGTTCTGAAGCTTTCTTT.

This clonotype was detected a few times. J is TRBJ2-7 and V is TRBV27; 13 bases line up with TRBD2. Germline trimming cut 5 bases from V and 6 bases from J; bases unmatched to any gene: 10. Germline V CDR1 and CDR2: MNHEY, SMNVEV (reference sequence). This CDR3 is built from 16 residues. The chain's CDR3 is CASSQSGTSGISEQYF. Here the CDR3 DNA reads TGTGCCAGCAGTCAATCCGGGACTAGCGGGATAAGCGAGCAGTACTTC.

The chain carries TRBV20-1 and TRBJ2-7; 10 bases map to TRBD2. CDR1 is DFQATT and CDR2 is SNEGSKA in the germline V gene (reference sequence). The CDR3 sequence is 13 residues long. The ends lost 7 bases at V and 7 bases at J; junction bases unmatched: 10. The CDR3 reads CSGTSGIYNEQYF. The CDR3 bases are TGCAGTGGAACTAGCGGGATCTACAATGAGCAGTACTTC.

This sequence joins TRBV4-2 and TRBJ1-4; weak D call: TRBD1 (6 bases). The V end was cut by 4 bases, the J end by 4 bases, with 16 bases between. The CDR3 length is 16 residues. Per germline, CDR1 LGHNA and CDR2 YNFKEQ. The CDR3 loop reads CASSLVRTDVNEKLFF. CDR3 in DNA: TGTGCCAGCAGCCTCGTGAGGACAGACGTTAATGAAAAACTGTTTTTT.

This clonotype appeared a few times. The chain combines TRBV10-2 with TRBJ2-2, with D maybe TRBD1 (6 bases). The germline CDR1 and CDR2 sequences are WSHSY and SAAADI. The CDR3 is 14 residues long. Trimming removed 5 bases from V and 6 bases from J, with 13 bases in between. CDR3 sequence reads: CASSWIQGPGELFF. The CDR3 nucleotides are TGCGCCAGCAGTTGGATCCAGGGGCCCGGGGAGCTGTTTTTT.

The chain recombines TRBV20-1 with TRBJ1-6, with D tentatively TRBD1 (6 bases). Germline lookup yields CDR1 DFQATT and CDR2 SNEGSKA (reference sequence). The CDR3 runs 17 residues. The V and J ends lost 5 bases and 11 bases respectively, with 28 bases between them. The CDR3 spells CSAEGLAGRGEVTPLHF. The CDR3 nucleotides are TGCAGTGCTGAGGGACTAGCGGGGAGGGGGGAAGTAACACCCCTCCACTTT.

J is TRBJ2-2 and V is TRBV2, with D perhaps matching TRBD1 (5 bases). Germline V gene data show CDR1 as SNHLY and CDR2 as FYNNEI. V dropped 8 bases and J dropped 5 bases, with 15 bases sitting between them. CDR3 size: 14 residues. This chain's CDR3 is CASGSQGGTGELFF. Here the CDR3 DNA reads TGTGCCAGCGGGTCTCAGGGTGGAACCGGGGAGCTGTTTTTT.

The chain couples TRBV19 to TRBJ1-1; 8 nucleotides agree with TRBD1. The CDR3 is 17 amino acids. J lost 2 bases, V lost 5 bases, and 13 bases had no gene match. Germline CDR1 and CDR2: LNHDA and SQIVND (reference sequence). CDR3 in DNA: TGTGCCAGTAGTCCAGGGGGACAGGAGGCGAGAAACACTGAAGCTTTCTTT. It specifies CASSPGGQEARNTEAFF.

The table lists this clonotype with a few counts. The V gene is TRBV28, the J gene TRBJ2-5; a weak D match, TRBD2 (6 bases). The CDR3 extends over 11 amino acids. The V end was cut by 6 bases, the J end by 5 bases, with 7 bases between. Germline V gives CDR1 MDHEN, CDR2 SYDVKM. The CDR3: CASREGETQYF. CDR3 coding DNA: TGTGCCAGCAGGGAGGGGGAGACCCAGTACTTC.

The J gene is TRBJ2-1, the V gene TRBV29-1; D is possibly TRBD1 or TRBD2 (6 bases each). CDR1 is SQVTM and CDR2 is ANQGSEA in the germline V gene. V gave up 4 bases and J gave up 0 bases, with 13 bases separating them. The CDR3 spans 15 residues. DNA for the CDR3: TGCAGCGTTGGGAGGGGGAGCGCCTCCTACAATGAGCAGTTCTTC. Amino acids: CSVGRGSASYNEQFF.

The CDR3 DNA is TGTGCCAGCAGCACCTGGACAGGAGATTACCAAGAGACCCAGTACTTC. Amino acids: CASSTWTGDYQETQYF. The rearrangement links TRBV7-6 to TRBJ2-5, with TRBD1 matching over 7 bases. The CDR3 consists of 16 residues. Per the germline V gene, CDR1 is SGHVS and CDR2 is FNYEAQ. V was pared by 5 bases and J by 0 bases, with 9 bases of the junction left unmatched.

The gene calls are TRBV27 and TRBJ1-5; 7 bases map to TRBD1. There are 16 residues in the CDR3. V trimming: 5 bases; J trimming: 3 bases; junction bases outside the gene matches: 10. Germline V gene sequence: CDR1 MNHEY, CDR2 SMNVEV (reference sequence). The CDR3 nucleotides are TGTGCCAGCAGTCCGAGGACAGGTCTGACCAATCAGCCCCAGCATTTT. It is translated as CASSPRTGLTNQPQHF.